The following is a T cell receptor beta chain sequence with its context. This record belongs to a study of T cells expressing NK-cell markers. No DNA is given; TCRdb re-called the 5' RACE reads and lists each CDR3 protein once. This sample's table reports around 380,000 distinct CDR3 sequences. This CDR3 region has 16 residues. This clonotype originated in a woman aged 45 to 65 in good health. The source material was blood T cells: a sorted CD56 or NKG2C T cell subset, CD4+ or CD8+ T cells, or bulk PBMC T cells (not recorded which). This chain connects TRBV12-3 or TRBV12-4 to TRBJ2-1; there is no DNA to check the TCRdb D call of TRBD1. CDR3 sequence reads: CASSPPLASSYNEQFF.